Listed below are T cell receptor beta chains from one sample, sequenced in a study of monozygotic twins with inflammatory bowel disease. From the 5' RACE reads, TCRdb lists one entry per CDR3 protein and no DNA. This repertoire includes 400,000 to 500,000 distinct CDR3 sequences. The sequencing input was blood. The source of these receptors is a human donor with ulcerative colitis or Crohn's disease, or a healthy co-twin of an affected twin (not recorded which). The CDR3 runs from the conserved cysteine through the conserved F or W. Each record gives: V gene, J gene, CDR3 protein.

>TRBV5-1|TRBJ2-7
CASSSHLGQSIDRPYEQYF
>TRBV9|TRBJ2-5
CASSVALGRAETQYF
>TRBV10-2|TRBJ1-5
CASSEQTKGNSNQPQHF
>TRBV19|TRBJ1-6
CASSRREDSPLHF
>TRBV3-1|TRBJ1-1
CASSQDLAGDEAFF
>TRBV6-5|TRBJ2-5
CASRTQETQYF
>TRBV10-3|TRBJ2-3
CAISGSTDTQYF
>TRBV20-1|TRBJ2-3
CSARLAGEADTQYF
>TRBV4-1|TRBJ2-7
CASSQKPGQGSSYEQYF
>TRBV27|TRBJ2-7
CASSRGPRLAEEQYF
>TRBV13|TRBJ1-3
CASSSAGTGIYSGNTIYF
>TRBV29-1|TRBJ1-1
CSGWDRGTEAFF
>TRBV24-1|TRBJ2-3
CATSDLRVSGPDTQYF
>TRBV25-1|TRBJ2-1
CASSTGLAGGNNEQFF
>TRBV5-1|TRBJ1-2
CASSTLPSTNYGYTF
>TRBV18|TRBJ1-4
CASSPPTGRDEKLFF
>TRBV11-3|TRBJ2-7
CASSQPPNYEQYF
>TRBV4-1|TRBJ1-2
CASSQEVWVPYGYTF
>TRBV9|TRBJ2-2
CASSVGAAANTGELFF
>TRBV5-6|TRBJ2-3
CASSQTGTPQYF